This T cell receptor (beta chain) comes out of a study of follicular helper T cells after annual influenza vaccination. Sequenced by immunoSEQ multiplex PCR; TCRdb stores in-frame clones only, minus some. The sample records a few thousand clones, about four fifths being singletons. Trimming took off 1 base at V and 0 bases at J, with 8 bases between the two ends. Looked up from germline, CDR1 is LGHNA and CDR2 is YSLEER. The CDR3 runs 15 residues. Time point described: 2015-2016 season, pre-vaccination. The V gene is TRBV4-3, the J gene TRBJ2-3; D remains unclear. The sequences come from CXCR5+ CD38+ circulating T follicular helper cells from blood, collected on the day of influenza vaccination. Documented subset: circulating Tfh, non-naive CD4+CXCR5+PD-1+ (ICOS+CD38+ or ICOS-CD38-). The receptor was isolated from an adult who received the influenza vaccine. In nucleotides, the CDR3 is TGCGCCAGCAGCCAAGGAATCGTTAGCACAGATACGCAGTATTTT. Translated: CASSQGIVSTDTQYF.